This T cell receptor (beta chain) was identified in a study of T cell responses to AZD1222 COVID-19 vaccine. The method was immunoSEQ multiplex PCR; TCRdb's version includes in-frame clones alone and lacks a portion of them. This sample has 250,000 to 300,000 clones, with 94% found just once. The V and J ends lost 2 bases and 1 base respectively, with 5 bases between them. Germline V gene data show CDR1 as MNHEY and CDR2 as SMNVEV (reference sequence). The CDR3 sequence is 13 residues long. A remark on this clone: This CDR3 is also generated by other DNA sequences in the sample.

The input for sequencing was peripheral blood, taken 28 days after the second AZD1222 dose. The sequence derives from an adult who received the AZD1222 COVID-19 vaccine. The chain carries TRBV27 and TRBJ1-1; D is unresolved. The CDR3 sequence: CASSLQRNTEAFF. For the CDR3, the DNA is TGTGCCAGCAGTTTACAGCGGAACACTGAAGCTTTCTTT.